This T cell receptor (beta chain) is from a study of blood T cell repertoires in COVID-19. Study-wide context: COVID-19 samples, acute and convalescent, were from the United States, Italy and Spain. T cells, B-cell-depleted T cells, or PBMCs supplied cDNA or gDNA.

Study processing details: Researchers report that nucleated cell counts were estimated from reference gene primer amplification. Using immunoSEQ multiplex PCR, the repertoire was profiled, and TCRdb retains in-frame clones only, with some absent. V, J and clone size are those of that table, while D and trimming were read from the DNA. The sample yields 200,000 to 250,000 clones, approximately 90% seen once. CDR1 and CDR2 from the germline V gene are KGHSH and LQKENI. Trimming removed 3 bases from V and 0 bases from J; junction bases left unmatched: 6. The CDR3 spans 18 residues. This sequence joins TRBV18 and TRBJ2-6; 9 nucleotides line up with TRBD2. The material sequenced was peripheral blood. The clonotype was recovered from a woman aged 18-29 years who had recovered from COVID-19. The CDR3 DNA is TGTGCCAGCTCACCCCTGACTAGCGGTGCCTCTGGGGCCAACGTCCTGACTTTC. Translated, it gives CASSPLTSGASGANVLTF.